This T cell receptor (beta chain) appears in the sequencing data of a study of cytomegalovirus exposure and HLA in healthy donors. PCR amplification relied on 60 Vbeta primers (plus 13 Jbeta primers). Measured with immunoSEQ multiplex PCR; TCRdb has only the in-frame clones, and not every one. The data show almost 80,000 clones, 67% seen once. The CDR3 is made up of 16 amino acids. CDR1 is KGHSH, CDR2 LQKENI, per germline. Trimming shortened V by 6 bases and J by 0 bases, and 15 bases separated the two germline ends. Sequencing was done on a sample of PBMCs. The V and J genes are TRBV18 and TRBJ1-5, with no clear D. This sequence was found in a woman in her forties or fifties in good health and CMV-seropositive. CDR3 DNA sequence: TGTGCCAGCTCCCGTCTGGCCGCAGGTAGCAATCAGCCCCAGCATTTT. Amino acids: CASSRLAAGSNQPQHF.